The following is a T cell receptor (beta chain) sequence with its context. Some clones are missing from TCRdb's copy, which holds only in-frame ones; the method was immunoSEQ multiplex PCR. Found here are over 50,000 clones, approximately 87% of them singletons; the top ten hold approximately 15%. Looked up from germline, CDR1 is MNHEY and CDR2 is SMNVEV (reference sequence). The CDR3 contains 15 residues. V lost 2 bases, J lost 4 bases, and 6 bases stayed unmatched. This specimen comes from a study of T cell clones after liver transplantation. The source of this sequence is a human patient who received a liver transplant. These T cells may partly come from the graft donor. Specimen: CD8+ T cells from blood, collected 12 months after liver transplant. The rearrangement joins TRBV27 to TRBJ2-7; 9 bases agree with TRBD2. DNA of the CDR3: TGTGCCAGCAGTTTAGGTAGCGGGAGTTCGTACGAGCAGTACTTC. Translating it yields CASSLGSGSSYEQYF.